Listed here is a single T cell receptor beta chain. Method: immunoSEQ multiplex PCR; TCRdb's copy keeps in-frame clones and lacks some. Of some 80,000 clones in the sample, roughly 90% were seen once. This record comes from a study of technical replicates of blood from a handful of donors. CDR3 length equals 15 residues. The germline gives CDR1 MNHNY, CDR2 SVGAGI (reference sequence). V lost 2 bases to trimming and J lost 3 bases, with 13 bases between them. Sequencing was done on a sample of T cells isolated from PBMCs. V gene TRBV6-6 combines with J gene TRBJ1-1, with D perhaps TRBD1 (6 bases). This receptor was identified in a human donor in good health. CDR3 nucleotides: TGTGCCAGCAGTTACCCTTACAGGGATGACACTGAAGCTTTCTTT. It encodes CASSYPYRDDTEAFF.